A single TCR beta chain is shown here with its context. Its antigen is still unknown. Germline CDR1 reads ENHRY; CDR2 reads SYGVKD. V lost 6 bases to trimming and J lost 0 bases; unmatched junction nucleotides: 4. This CDR3 is built from 15 residues. This entry is derived from a study of STAT5B mutations in CD4+ large granular lymphocyte leukemia. General study points: TRBV06-family usage was enriched in top patient clones (8/27) versus controls (2/35). Main leukemic clonotypes were patient-specific, but around 25% appeared at low frequency elsewhere. Patient CD4-sorted repertoires looked more clonal than healthy CD4+ repertoires, even without putative leukemic clones.

Per the study methods: The detection floor for productive clonotype frequency was 2.59 x 10-5. Sequencing was performed with immunoSEQ multiplex PCR; in TCRdb, only in-frame clones are kept and a portion is missing. D and trimming were read from the DNA, whereas the V and J calls and clone size are those reported in that table. This sample has about 32,000 clones, with about 71% found just once. J is TRBJ2-2 and V is TRBV10-3; TRBD1 agrees at 7 bases. The receptor was derived from a human donor in good health. The sample taken for sequencing was CD4+ T cells from blood buffy coats. Here the CDR3 reads CAIRGQLANTGELFF. The DNA of the CDR3 is TGTGCCATCAGGGGACAGCTAGCGAACACCGGGGAGCTGTTTTTT.